This T cell receptor (beta chain) was retrieved from a study of Ad26.COV2.S vaccination and SARS-CoV-2 variants. The method was immunoSEQ multiplex PCR; TCRdb's version includes in-frame clones alone and lacks a portion of them. Among about 350,000 clones listed, 92% were seen once. In regard to this clone: Its antigen remains unknown.

General study results and limits: Measurements of TCR breadth and depth may have given underestimates of the total T cell responses. Vaccine and placebo recipients had comparable breadth of non-spike TCRs. It was reported that spike-specific CD8+ and CD4+ T cell responses were substantially broad after vaccination. Participants in the vaccine arm had higher spike-specific TCR breadth; placebo recipients had lower.

This clonotype originated in a human donor who had recovered from COVID-19. Sequenced material: peripheral blood, taken after recovery from COVID-19.

For the CDR3, the DNA is TGTGCCACCAGTGACCCCGGGACTTTCCCGGGGGTGACCGGGGAGCTGTTTTTT. Encoded protein: CATSDPGTFPGVTGELFF. J is TRBJ2-2 and V is TRBV24-1, with TRBD2 as a possible D gene (6 bases). This CDR3 contains 18 residues. V was cut by 4 bases and J by 5 bases, with 22 bases left in between. Per germline, CDR1 KGHDR and CDR2 SFDVKD.